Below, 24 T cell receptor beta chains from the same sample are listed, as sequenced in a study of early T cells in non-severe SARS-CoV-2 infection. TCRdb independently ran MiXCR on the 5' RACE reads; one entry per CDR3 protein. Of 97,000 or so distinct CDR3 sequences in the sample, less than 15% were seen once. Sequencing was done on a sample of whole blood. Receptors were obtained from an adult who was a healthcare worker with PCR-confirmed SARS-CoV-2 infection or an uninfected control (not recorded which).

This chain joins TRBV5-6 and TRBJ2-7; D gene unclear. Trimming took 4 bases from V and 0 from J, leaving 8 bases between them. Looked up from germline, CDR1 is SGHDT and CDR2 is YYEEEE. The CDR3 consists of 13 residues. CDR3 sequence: CASSRTASYEQYF. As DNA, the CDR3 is TGTGCCAGCAGCCGGACCGCCTCCTACGAGCAGTACTTC.

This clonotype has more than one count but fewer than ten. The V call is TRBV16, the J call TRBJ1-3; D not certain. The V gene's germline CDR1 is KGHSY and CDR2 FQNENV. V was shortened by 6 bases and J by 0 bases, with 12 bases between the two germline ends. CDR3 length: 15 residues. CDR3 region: CASRQAQISGNTIYF. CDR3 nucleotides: TGTGCCAGCAGACAAGCTCAGATCTCTGGAAACACCATATATTTT.

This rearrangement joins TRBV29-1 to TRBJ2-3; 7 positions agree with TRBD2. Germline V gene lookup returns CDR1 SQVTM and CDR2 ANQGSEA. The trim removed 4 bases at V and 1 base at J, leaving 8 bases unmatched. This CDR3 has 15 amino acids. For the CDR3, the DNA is TGCAGCGTTGCTGTCGTGGGAGGGGGCACAGATACGCAGTATTTT. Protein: CSVAVVGGGTDTQYF.

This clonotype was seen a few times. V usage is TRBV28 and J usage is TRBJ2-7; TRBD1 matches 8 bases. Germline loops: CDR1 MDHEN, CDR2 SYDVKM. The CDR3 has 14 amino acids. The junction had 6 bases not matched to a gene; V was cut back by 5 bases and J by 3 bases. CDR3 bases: TGTGCCAGCAGTCGCGGGACAGGCCACTACGAGCAGTACTTC. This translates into CASSRGTGHYEQYF. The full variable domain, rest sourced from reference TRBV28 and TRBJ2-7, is DVKVTQSSRYLVKRTGEKVFLECVQDMDHENMFWYRQDPGLGLRLIYFSYDVKMKEKGDIPEGYSVSREKKERFSLILESASTNQTSMYLCASSRGTGHYEQYFGPGTRLTVT.

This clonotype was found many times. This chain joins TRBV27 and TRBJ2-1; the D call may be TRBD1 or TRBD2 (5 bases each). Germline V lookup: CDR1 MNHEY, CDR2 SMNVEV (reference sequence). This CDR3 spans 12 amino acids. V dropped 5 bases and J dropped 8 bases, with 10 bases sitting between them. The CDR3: CASSALGDEQFF. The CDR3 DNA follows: TGTGCCAGCAGTGCTCTGGGGGATGAGCAGTTCTTC.

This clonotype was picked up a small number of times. Here the CDR3 reads CASGTDINSPLHF. Written as DNA, the CDR3 is TGTGCCAGCGGGACAGATATTAATTCACCCCTCCACTTT. The V call is TRBV2, the J call TRBJ1-6; 7 bases fit TRBD1. Losses at the gene ends were 8 bases for V and 6 bases for J; bases not matched to a gene: 4. The CDR3 totals 13 residues. The germline V gene encodes CDR1 SNHLY and CDR2 FYNNEI.

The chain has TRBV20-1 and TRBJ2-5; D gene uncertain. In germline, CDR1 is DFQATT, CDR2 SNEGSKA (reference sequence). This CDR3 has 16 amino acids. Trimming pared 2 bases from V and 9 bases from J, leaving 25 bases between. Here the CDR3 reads CSARPSWTQLGRAQYF. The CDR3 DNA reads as TGCAGTGCTAGACCTTCGTGGACCCAGCTAGGTCGGGCCCAGTACTTC.

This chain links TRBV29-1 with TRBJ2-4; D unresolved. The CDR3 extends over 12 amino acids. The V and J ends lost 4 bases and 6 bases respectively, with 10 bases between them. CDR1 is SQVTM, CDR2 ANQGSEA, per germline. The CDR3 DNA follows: TGCAGCGTTGGATTCTCAGTAAACATTCAGTACTTC. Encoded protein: CSVGFSVNIQYF.

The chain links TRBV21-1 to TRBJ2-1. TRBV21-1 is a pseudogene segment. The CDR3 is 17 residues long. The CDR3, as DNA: TGTGCCAGCTCCTTGTACTCGAAAATACACCATTACAATGAGCAGTTCTTC. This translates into CASSLYSKIHHYNEQFF.

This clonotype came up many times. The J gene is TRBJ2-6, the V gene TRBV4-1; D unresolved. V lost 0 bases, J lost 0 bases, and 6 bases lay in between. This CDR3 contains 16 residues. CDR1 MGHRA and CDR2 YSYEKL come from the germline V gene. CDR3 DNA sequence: TGCGCCAGCAGCCAAGACAGGAGCTCTGGGGCCAACGTCCTGACTTTC. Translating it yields CASSQDRSSGANVLTF.

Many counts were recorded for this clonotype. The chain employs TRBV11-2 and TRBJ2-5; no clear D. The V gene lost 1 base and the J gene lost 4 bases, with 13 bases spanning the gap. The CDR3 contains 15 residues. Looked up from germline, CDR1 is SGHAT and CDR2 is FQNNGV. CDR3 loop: CASSLVARQPETQYF. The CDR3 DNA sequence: TGTGCCAGCAGCTTAGTCGCCCGTCAACCAGAGACCCAGTACTTC.

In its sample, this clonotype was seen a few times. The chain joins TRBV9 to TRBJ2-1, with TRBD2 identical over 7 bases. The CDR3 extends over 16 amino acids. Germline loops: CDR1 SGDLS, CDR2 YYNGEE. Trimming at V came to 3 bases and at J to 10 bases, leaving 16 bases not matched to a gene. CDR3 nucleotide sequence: TGTGCCAGCAGCGGGGGCCTCGGCAGCGGGGTTTCGGAGCAGTTCTTC. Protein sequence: CASSGGLGSGVSEQFF.

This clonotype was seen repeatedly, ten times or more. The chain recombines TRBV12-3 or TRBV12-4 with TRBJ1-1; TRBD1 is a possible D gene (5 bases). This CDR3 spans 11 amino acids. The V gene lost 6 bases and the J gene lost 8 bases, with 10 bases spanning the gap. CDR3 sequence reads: CASRLNREAFF. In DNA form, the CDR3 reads TGTGCCAGCAGACTAAACAGGGAAGCTTTCTTT.

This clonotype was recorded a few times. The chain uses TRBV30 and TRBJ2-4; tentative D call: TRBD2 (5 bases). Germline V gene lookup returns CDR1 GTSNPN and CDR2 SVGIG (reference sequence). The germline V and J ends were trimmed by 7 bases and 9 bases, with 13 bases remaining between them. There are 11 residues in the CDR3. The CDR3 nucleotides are TGTGCCTCGTTTGCGGGCGGCATTCAGTACTTC. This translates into CASFAGGIQYF.

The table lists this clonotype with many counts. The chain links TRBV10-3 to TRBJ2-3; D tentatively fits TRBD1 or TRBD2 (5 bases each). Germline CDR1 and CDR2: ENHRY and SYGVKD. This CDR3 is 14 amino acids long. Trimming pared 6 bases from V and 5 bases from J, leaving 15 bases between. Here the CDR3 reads CAIRRDPEGDTQYF. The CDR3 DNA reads TGTGCCATCAGACGGGACCCAGAAGGAGATACGCAGTATTTT.

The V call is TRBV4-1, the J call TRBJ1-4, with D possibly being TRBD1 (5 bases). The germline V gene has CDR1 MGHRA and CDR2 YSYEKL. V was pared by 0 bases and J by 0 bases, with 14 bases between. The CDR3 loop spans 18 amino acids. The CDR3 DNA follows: TGCGCCAGCAGCCAAGATAAAGTCAGGGTTACAACTAATGAAAAACTGTTTTTT. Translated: CASSQDKVRVTTNEKLFF.

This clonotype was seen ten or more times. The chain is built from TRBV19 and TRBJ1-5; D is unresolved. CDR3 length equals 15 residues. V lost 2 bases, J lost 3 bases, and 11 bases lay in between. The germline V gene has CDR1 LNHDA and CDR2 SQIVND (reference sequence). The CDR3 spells CASSITPLNNQPQHF. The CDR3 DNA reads TGTGCCAGTAGTATAACGCCACTTAACAATCAGCCCCAGCATTTT.

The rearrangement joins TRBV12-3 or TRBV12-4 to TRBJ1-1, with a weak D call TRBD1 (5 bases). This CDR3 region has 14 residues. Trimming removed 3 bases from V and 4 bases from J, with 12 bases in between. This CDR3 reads CASSFQGGATEAFF. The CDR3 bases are TGTGCCAGCAGTTTTCAGGGAGGCGCCACTGAAGCTTTCTTT.

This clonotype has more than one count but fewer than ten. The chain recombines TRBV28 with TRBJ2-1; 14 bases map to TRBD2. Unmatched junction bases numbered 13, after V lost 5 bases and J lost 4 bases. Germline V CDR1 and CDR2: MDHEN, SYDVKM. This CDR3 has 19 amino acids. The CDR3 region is CASSPPGLAGAGRYNEQFF. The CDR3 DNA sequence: TGTGCCAGCAGTCCACCGGGACTAGCGGGAGCCGGGCGTTACAATGAGCAGTTCTTC.

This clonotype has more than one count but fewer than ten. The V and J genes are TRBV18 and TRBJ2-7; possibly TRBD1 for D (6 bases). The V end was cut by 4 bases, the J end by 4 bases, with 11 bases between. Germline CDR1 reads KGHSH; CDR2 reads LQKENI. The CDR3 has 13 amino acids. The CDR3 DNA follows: TGTGCCAGCTCACGTTACAGGGATTACGAGCAGTACTTC. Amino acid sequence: CASSRYRDYEQYF.

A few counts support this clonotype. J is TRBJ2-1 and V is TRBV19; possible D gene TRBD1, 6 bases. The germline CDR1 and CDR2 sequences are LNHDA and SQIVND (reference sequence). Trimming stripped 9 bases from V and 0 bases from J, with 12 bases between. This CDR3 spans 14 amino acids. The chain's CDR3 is CASTGSGSYNEQFF. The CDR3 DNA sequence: TGTGCCAGCACAGGGTCTGGCTCCTACAATGAGCAGTTCTTC. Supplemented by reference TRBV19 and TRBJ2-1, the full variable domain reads DGGITQSPKYLFRKEGQNVTLSCEQNLNHDAMYWYRQDPGQGLRLIYYSQIVNDFQKGDIAEGYSVSREKKESFPLTVTSAQKNPTAFYLCASTGSGSYNEQFFGPGTRLTVL.

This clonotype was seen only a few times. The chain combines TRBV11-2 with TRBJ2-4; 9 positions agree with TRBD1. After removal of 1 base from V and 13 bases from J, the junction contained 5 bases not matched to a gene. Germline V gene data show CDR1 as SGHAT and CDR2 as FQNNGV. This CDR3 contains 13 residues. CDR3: CASSLAGTGIQYF. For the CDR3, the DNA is TGTGCCAGCAGCTTAGCCGGGACAGGGATACAGTACTTC.

DNA of the CDR3: TGTGCCAGCAGAACGACGGGACAGGGAGGATCTGAAGCTTTCTTT. Translation gives CASRTTGQGGSEAFF. V is TRBV28 and J is TRBJ1-1, with 9 bases lining up with TRBD1. Germline CDR1 and CDR2: MDHEN and SYDVKM. This CDR3 contains 15 residues. J lost 6 bases, V lost 6 bases, and 11 bases had no gene match.

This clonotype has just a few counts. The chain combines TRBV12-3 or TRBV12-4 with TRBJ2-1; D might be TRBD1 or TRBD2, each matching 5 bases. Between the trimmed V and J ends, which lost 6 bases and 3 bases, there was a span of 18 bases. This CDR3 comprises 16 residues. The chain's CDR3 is CASSRNSGPIYNEQFF. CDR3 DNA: TGTGCCAGCAGCAGAAATTCGGGACCTATCTACAATGAGCAGTTCTTC.